A selection of T cell receptor beta chains follows, all from one sample in a study of shared clonotypes between healthy human individuals. This table comes from immunoSEQ multiplex PCR, and its TCRdb copy is limited to in-frame clones, with some not included. The sample holds roughly 1,800,000 clones; about 95% are singletons and the top ten take more than 0.95%. Sequenced material: naive CD8+ T cells sorted from blood. The receptors were gathered from a young man in good health. The CDR3 runs from the conserved cysteine through the conserved F or W. D genes are given only for firm matches. A row's size may be missing; if present it is once, few, many or a size class.

clone size,D gene,V gene,J gene,CDR3 protein,CDR3 DNA
-,-,TRBV11-1,TRBJ2-7,CATTGDRAYEQYF,TGTGCCACCACGGGGGACAGAGCCTACGAGCAGTACTTC
-,TRBD1,TRBV27,TRBJ2-7,CASSLLEGADEQYF,TGTGCCAGCAGTCTCCTTGAGGGGGCCGACGAGCAGTACTTC
-,TRBD2,TRBV9,TRBJ2-2,CASSLGAGGSNTGELFF,TGTGCCAGCAGCCTGGGGGCGGGAGGGTCAAACACCGGGGAGCTGTTTTTT
-,-,TRBV6-1,TRBJ2-3,CAGRGPTDTQYF,TGTGCCGGCAGGGGCCCCACAGATACGCAGTATTTT
-,-,TRBV4-3,TRBJ2-7,CASSQGEGAYEQYF,TGCGCCAGCAGCCAGGGAGAGGGAGCCTACGAGCAGTACTTC
-,-,TRBV7-9,TRBJ2-2,CASSSTMAGELFF,TGTGCCAGCAGCTCGACTATGGCCGGGGAGCTGTTTTTT
-,-,TRBV7-2,TRBJ2-5,CASSFERPGWETQYF,TGTGCCAGCAGCTTTGAAAGACCCGGGTGGGAGACCCAGTACTTC
-,TRBD2,TRBV28,TRBJ2-7,CASSPAGATYEQYF,TGTGCCAGCAGTCCAGCGGGGGCGACCTACGAGCAGTACTTC
-,-,TRBV11-3,TRBJ2-7,CASSLVAGEQYF,TGTGCCAGCAGCTTAGTCGCGGGCGAGCAGTACTTC
few,-,TRBV28,TRBJ1-3,CANPRDGNTIYF,TGTGCCAACCCCCGGGATGGAAACACCATATATTTT
-,TRBD2,TRBV5-8,TRBJ2-1,CASSLTSGENYNEQFF,TGTGCCAGCAGCTTGACTAGCGGGGAAAATTACAATGAGCAGTTCTTC
-,-,TRBV11-2,TRBJ2-2,CASSDLTGADTGELFF,TGTGCCAGCAGCGACCTAACGGGGGCGGACACCGGGGAGCTGTTTTTT
-,-,TRBV4-1,TRBJ2-7,CASSPGTSGYEQYF,TGCGCCAGCAGCCCCGGGACTTCCGGGTACGAGCAGTACTTC
-,-,TRBV18,TRBJ2-5,CASSPGRSGETQYF,TGTGCCAGCTCACCTGGACGCTCTGGGGAGACCCAGTACTTC
-,-,TRBV4-1,TRBJ2-1,CASSQDARNNEQFF,TGCGCCAGCAGCCAAGACGCTAGGAACAATGAGCAGTTCTTC
-,-,TRBV27,TRBJ1-1,CASSYQGGENTEAFF,TGTGCCAGCAGTTACCAGGGCGGAGAAAACACTGAAGCTTTCTTT
-,TRBD1,TRBV5-6,TRBJ1-2,CASSFGQGDYGYTF,TGTGCCAGCAGCTTCGGACAGGGGGACTATGGCTACACCTTC
-,-,TRBV5-1,TRBJ2-3,CASSLGIADSTDTQYF,TGCGCCAGCAGCTTGGGAATAGCAGACAGCACAGATACGCAGTATTTT
-,-,TRBV9,TRBJ1-4,CASSVGDGKGKLFF,TGTGCCAGCAGCGTAGGGGACGGCAAGGGAAAACTGTTTTTT
few,-,TRBV6-5,TRBJ2-7,CASSYLEGSYEQYF,TGTGCCAGCAGTTACCTCGAGGGGAGCTACGAGCAGTACTTC
-,-,TRBV11-3,TRBJ1-2,CASSSPGGSGYTF,TGTGCCAGCAGCTCACCCGGCGGTTCAGGCTACACCTTC
-,TRBD2,TRBV5-4,TRBJ2-1,CASSLADSGGGHEQFF,TGTGCCAGCAGCTTGGCTGATAGCGGGGGGGGGCATGAGCAGTTCTTC
-,-,TRBV7-9,TRBJ2-7,CASSSAQGEQYF,TGTGCCAGCAGCTCCGCTCAAGGTGAGCAGTACTTC
-,TRBD1,TRBV7-6,TRBJ2-7,CASSPGTGLEQYF,TGTGCCAGCAGCCCGGGGACAGGGCTCGAGCAGTACTTC
-,-,TRBV4-3,TRBJ2-6,CASSQDRNAGANVLTF,TGCGCCAGCAGCCAAGATCGGAATGCTGGGGCCAACGTCCTGACTTTC
-,-,TRBV27,TRBJ2-1,CASSQISSYNEQFF,TGTGCCAGCAGTCAGATCAGCTCCTACAATGAGCAGTTCTTC
few,-,TRBV5-6,TRBJ1-2,CASRHTGTQYGYTF,TGTGCCAGCAGGCACACCGGGACGCAGTATGGCTACACCTTC
-,-,TRBV11-2,TRBJ2-5,CASSSLSQETQYF,TGTGCCAGCAGCTCGCTAAGCCAAGAGACCCAGTACTTC
-,TRBD1,TRBV7-6,TRBJ2-2,CASSTNTGAGELFF,TGTGCCAGCAGCACCAACACAGGGGCCGGGGAGCTGTTTTTT
-,-,TRBV27,TRBJ2-1,CASSLSPGTWVNEQFF,TGTGCCAGCAGTTTATCTCCGGGAACTTGGGTCAATGAGCAGTTCTTC
-,TRBD1,TRBV7-6,TRBJ1-6,CASSLAGQGQSPLHF,TGTGCCAGCAGCTTAGCGGGACAGGGACAGTCACCCCTCCACTTT
-,TRBD1,TRBV30,TRBJ1-1,CAWSAVGGLTEAFF,TGTGCCTGGAGCGCTGTAGGGGGCCTCACTGAAGCTTTCTTT
once,-,TRBV29-1,TRBJ1-1,CSVAWGAGTEAFF,TGCAGCGTTGCGTGGGGCGCGGGCACTGAAGCTTTCTTT
-,TRBD1,TRBV7-3,TRBJ2-7,CASSLGWGTDYEQYF,TGTGCCAGCAGCTTAGGGTGGGGGACAGACTACGAGCAGTACTTC
-,-,TRBV29-1,TRBJ2-1,CSVPKGSARYSEQFF,TGCAGCGTCCCTAAGGGCAGCGCCCGCTACAGTGAGCAGTTCTTC
-,TRBD2,TRBV28,TRBJ2-7,CASNPSGGASYEQYF,TGTGCCAGCAATCCTAGCGGGGGCGCTTCCTACGAGCAGTACTTC
-,TRBD1,TRBV14,TRBJ2-5,CASSADRRGETQYF,TGTGCCAGCAGCGCGGACAGGAGAGGAGAGACCCAGTACTTC
-,TRBD2,TRBV27,TRBJ2-5,CASSLSIPAGNEGETQYF,TGTGCCAGCAGTTTATCGATTCCAGCGGGGAACGAGGGGGAGACCCAGTACTTC
-,-,TRBV5-1,TRBJ2-7,CASSLEPGGSEQYF,TGCGCCAGCAGCTTGGAGCCAGGGGGGAGCGAGCAGTACTTC
-,-,TRBV6-1,TRBJ2-7,CASSLGQSSYEQYF,TGTGCCAGCAGTCTAGGACAGAGCTCCTACGAGCAGTACTTC
-,TRBD1,TRBV2,TRBJ1-2,CASSEPEGQAYGFCYTF,TGTGCCAGCAGTGAACCCGAGGGACAGGCTTATGGCTTTTGCTACACCTTC
-,-,TRBV5-4,TRBJ2-7,CASSLLGGGAYEQYF,TGTGCCAGCAGCTTGTTGGGAGGGGGGGCCTACGAGCAGTACTTC
-,-,TRBV7-6,TRBJ1-1,CASSSGPGAEAFF,TGTGCCAGCAGCTCAGGGCCTGGCGCTGAAGCTTTCTTT
-,-,TRBV9,TRBJ2-1,CASSPTGSYNEQFF,TGTGCCAGCAGCCCAACAGGGTCGTACAATGAGCAGTTCTTC
-,TRBD2,TRBV28,TRBJ2-1,CASTVAGVIEEQFF,TGTGCCAGCACCGTAGCGGGAGTAATTGAGGAGCAGTTCTTC
-,-,TRBV15,TRBJ2-1,CATSITPGSYNEQFF,TGTGCCACCAGCATTACCCCGGGGAGCTACAATGAGCAGTTCTTC
-,-,TRBV4-2,TRBJ1-2,CASSQEDYGYTF,TGTGCCAGCAGCCAAGAAGACTATGGCTACACCTTC
-,-,TRBV4-1,TRBJ2-3,CASSQEGRSGPDTQYF,TGCGCCAGCAGCCAAGAGGGTCGAAGCGGGCCCGATACGCAGTATTTT
-,-,TRBV7-9,TRBJ2-5,CASSSARGIEETQYF,TGTGCCAGCAGCTCCGCACGGGGGATTGAAGAGACCCAGTACTTC
once,TRBD1,TRBV6-5,TRBJ1-5,CASSRTGYLNQPQHF,TGTGCCAGCAGCCGGACAGGGTACCTCAATCAGCCCCAGCATTTT